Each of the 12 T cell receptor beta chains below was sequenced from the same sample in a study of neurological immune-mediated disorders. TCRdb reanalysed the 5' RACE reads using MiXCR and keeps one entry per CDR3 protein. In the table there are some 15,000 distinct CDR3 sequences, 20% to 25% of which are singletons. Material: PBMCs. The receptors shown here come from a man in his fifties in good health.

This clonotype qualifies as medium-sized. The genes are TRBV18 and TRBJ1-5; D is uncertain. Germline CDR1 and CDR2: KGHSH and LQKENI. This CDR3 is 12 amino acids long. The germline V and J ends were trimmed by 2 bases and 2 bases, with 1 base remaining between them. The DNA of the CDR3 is TGTGCCAGCTCACCAGGCAATCAGCCCCAGCATTTT. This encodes CASSPGNQPQHF.

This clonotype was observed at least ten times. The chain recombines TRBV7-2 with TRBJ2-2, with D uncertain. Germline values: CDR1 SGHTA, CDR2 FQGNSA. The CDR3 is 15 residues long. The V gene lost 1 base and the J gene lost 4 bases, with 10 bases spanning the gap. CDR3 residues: CASSLGGVFTGELFF. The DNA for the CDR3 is TGTGCCAGCAGCTTAGGTGGCGTCTTCACCGGGGAGCTGTTTTTT.

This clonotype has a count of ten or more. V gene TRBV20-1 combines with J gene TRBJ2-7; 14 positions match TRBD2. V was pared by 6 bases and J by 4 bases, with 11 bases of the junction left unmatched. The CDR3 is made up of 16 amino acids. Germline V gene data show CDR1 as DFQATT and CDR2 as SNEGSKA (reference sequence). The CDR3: CSALRTSGRPSYEQYF. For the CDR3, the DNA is TGCAGTGCCTTAAGGACTAGCGGGAGGCCTTCTTACGAGCAGTACTTC.

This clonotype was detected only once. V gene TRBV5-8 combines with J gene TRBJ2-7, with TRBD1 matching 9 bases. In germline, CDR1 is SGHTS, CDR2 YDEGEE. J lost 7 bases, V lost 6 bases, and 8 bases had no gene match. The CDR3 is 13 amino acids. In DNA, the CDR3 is TGTGCCAGCAACTTACAGGGGGCTGTAGAGCAGTACTTC. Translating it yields CASNLQGAVEQYF.

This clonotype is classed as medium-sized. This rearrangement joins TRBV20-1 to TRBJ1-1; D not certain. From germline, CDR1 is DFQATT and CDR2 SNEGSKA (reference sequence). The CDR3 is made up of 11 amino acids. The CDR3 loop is CSTGSRFEAFF. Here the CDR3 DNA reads TGCAGCACCGGCTCTCGGTTCGAAGCTTTCTTT.

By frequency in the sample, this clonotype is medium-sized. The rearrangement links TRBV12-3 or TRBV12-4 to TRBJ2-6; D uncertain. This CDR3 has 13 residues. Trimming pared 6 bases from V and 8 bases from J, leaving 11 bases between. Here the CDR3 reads CASSPLGSNVLTF. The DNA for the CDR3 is TGTGCCAGCAGCCCCCTTGGCTCCAACGTCCTGACTTTC.

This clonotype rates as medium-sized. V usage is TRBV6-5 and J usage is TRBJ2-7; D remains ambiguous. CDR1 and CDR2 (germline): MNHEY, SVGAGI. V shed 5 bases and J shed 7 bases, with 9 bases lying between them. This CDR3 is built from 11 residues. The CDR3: CASSANKEQYF. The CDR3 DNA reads TGTGCCAGCAGTGCTAACAAGGAGCAGTACTTC.

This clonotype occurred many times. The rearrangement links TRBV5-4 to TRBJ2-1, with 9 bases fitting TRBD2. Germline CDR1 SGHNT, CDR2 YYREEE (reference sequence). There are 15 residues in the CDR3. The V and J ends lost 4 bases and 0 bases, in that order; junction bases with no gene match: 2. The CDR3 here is CASSRSGSSYNEQFF. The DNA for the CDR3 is TGTGCCAGCAGCCGTAGCGGGAGCTCCTACAATGAGCAGTTCTTC.

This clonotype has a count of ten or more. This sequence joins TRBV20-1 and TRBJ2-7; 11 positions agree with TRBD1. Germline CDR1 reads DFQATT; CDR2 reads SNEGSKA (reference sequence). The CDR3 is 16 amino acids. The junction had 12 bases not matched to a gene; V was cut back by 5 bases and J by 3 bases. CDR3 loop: CSARRPGTGGYYEQYF. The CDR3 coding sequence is TGCAGTGCTCGACGCCCCGGGACAGGGGGATACTACGAGCAGTACTTC.

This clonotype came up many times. CDR3 loop: CSAIRLWGDQETQYF. The CDR3 nucleotides read TGCAGTGCTATTAGGCTGTGGGGGGACCAAGAGACCCAGTACTTC. The V gene is TRBV20-1, the J gene TRBJ2-5, with D possibly being TRBD2 (6 bases). This CDR3 region has 15 residues. V lost 4 bases and J 0 bases, leaving 15 bases between the germline ends. Germline V gene data show CDR1 as DFQATT and CDR2 as SNEGSKA (reference sequence).

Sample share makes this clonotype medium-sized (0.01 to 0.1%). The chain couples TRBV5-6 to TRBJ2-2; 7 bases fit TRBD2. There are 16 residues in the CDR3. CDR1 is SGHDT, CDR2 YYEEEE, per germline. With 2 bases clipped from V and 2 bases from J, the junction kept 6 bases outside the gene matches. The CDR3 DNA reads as TGTGCCAGCAGCTTATGGCTAGCGGTTAACACCGGGGAGCTGTTTTTT. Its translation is CASSLWLAVNTGELFF. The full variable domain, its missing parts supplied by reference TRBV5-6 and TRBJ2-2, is DAGVTQSPTHLIKTRGQQVTLRCSPKSGHDTVSWYQQALGQGPQFIFQYYEEEERQRGNFPDRFSGHQFPNYSSELNVNALLLGDSALYLCASSLWLAVNTGELFFGEGSRLTVL.

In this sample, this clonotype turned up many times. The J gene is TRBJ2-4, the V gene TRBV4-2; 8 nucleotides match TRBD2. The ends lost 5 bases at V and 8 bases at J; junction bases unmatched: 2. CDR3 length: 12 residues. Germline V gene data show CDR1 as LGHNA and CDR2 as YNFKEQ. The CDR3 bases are TGTGCCAGCAGCTCGACTAGCGACATTCAGTACTTC. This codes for CASSSTSDIQYF.